This TCR beta chain came from a study of regulatory T cells in long-lasting Graves disease. Study information: Antithyroid drug use was under 3 months in newly diagnosed Graves' patients. General study points: Repertoires from persistent disease leaned toward TRBV28, TRBJ1-2 and TRBJ2-5.

In this sample, this clonotype turned up a few times. Its cognate antigen is unknown. The time point was: newly diagnosed GD, antithyroid drugs for less than 3 months. PBMCs provided the RNA from which the TCR library was made. For TCR beta, libraries came from iRepertoire HTBI primers and Arm-PCR of CDR3 regions. TCRdb re-analysed the multiplex PCR reads in MiXCR, keeping a single row per CDR3 protein. This table holds 550,000 to 600,000 distinct CDR3 sequences, around 16% found once. Germline CDR1 and CDR2: SQVTM and ANQGSEA. The CDR3 covers 13 residues. Separately, the same data were catalogued under a study of T cells in Graves' hyperthyroidism and ophthalmopathy.

The chain joins TRBV29-1 to TRBJ2-3, with D unclear. The starting material was peripheral blood mononuclear cells (PBMCs), obtained at new diagnosis, from a patient treated with antithyroid drugs. This TCR derives from a young man with Graves disease. This CDR3 is CRPVGRFTDTQYF. The CDR3 nucleotides are TGCAGACCAGTAGGGCGTTTCACAGATACGCAGTATTTT.